This T cell receptor (beta chain) was obtained from a study of shared clonotypes between healthy human individuals. The V and J ends lost 10 bases and 5 bases, in that order; junction bases with no gene match: 9. CDR1 and CDR2 from the germline V gene are MDHEN and SYDVKM. The CDR3 covers 13 residues. A deep-level run was used for the assay. Every subset had its genomic DNA shared out evenly among several immunoSEQ plates. Assay: immunoSEQ multiplex PCR; the TCRdb copy retains only in-frame clones and omits some. The table records approximately 100,000 clones, about two thirds of them present only once. CD45RO+ cells plus CCR7-negative CD45RA+ TemRA cells formed CD8 memory.

The sample taken for sequencing was memory CD8+ T cells sorted from blood. Subset noted: CD45RO+ cells pooled with CCR7-negative TemRA cells. The rearrangement joins TRBV28 to TRBJ2-5; 8 bases align to TRBD1. The source of this sequence is a man aged 25-40 years in good health. The CDR3: CATPGQVIETQYF. The DNA for the CDR3 is TGTGCCACCCCGGGACAGGTAATTGAGACCCAGTACTTC.